This T cell receptor (beta chain) was sequenced for a study of blood T cell repertoires in COVID-19. The V and J ends lost 0 bases and 10 bases respectively, with 17 bases between them. The CDR3 totals 15 residues. Germline lookup yields CDR1 SGDLS and CDR2 YYNGEE. Some clones are missing from TCRdb's copy, which holds only in-frame ones; the method was immunoSEQ multiplex PCR. The repertoire holds a few hundred thousand clones, with 92% as singletons. The rearrangement uses TRBV9 and TRBJ2-1, with a possible D match to TRBD1 (6 bases). Sequencing was performed on PBMCs or T cells enriched from blood (not recorded which). The sequence was collected from a woman in her thirties who had recovered from COVID-19. CDR3 loop: CASSVASYRAYEQFF. CDR3 nucleotide sequence: TGTGCCAGCAGCGTAGCTTCTTACAGGGCCTACGAGCAGTTCTTC.